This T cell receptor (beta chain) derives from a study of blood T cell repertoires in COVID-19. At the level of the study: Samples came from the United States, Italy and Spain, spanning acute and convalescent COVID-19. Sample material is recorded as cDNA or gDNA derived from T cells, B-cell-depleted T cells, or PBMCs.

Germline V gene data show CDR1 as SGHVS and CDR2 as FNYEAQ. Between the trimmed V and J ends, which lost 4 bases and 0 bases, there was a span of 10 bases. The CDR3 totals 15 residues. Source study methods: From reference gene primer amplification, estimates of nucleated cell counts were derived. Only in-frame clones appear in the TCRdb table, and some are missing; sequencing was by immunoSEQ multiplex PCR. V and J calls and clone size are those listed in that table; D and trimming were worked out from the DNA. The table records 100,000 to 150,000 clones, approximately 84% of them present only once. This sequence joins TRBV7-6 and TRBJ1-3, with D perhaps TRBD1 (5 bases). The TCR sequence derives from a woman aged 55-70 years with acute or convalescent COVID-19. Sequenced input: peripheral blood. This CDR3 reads CASSSRQLSGNTIYF. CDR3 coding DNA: TGTGCCAGCAGCTCAAGACAGCTCTCTGGAAACACCATATATTTT.